These 9 T cell receptor beta chains came from one sample sequenced in a study of T-cell reconstitution after alpha-beta-depleted transplantation in children. Library preparation (for TCRbeta) was performed with unique molecular identifiers. TCRdb re-called the PCR reads with MiXCR, one entry per CDR3 protein. This table holds more than 500,000 distinct CDR3 sequences, around 10% found once. This sample comprised PBMCs, mostly from graft donor cells, obtained 180 days after TCRalphabeta/CD19-depleted stem cell transplant. The origin of the receptors is a female patient between 2 and 15 years old who had a stem cell transplant for aplastic anemia, so the T cells may come from the graft donor.

V gene TRBV12-3 or TRBV12-4 combines with J gene TRBJ2-3; 7 bases are shared with TRBD2. This CDR3 spans 15 amino acids. Trimming took 5 bases from V and 2 from J; bases not matched to a gene: 7. CDR3 DNA: TGTGCCAGCAGTCAGTGGGGGAGGGCCACAGATACGCAGTATTTT. Translated, it gives CASSQWGRATDTQYF.

This clonotype was seen more than once but under ten times. The chain uses TRBV10-3 and TRBJ2-3; D is perhaps TRBD1 or TRBD2 (6 bases each). Trimming stripped 7 bases from V and 3 bases from J, with 17 bases between. This CDR3 has 15 amino acids. Germline lookup yields CDR1 ENHRY and CDR2 SYGVKD. This CDR3 is CAINRGGGLTDTQYF. CDR3 DNA sequence: TGTGCCATCAATCGTGGAGGGGGGTTGACAGATACGCAGTATTTT.

This clonotype has only a few counts. This chain connects TRBV10-3 to TRBJ2-1; 9 nucleotides agree with TRBD2. The germline V gene encodes CDR1 ENHRY and CDR2 SYGVKD. The J segment lost 5 bases and the V segment lost 7 bases, leaving 9 bases of the junction unmatched. This CDR3 contains 15 residues. The CDR3 DNA sequence: TGTGCCATCACCAGGATAGCGGGAGAGAACAATGAGCAGTTCTTC. It specifies CAITRIAGENNEQFF.

This clonotype was seen a few times. V and J are TRBV11-3 and TRBJ2-3; D gene unclear. The germline V gene has CDR1 SGHNT and CDR2 YENEEA. The CDR3 length is 15 residues. With 6 bases removed from V and 3 bases from J, the gap between germline ends came to 16 bases. CDR3 DNA sequence: TGTGCCAGCAGGGGGTACAGTGAGCCTACAGATACGCAGTATTTT. Amino acids: CASRGYSEPTDTQYF.

This chain connects TRBV10-3 to TRBJ1-5; D possibly corresponds to TRBD1 (6 bases). Trimming removed 2 bases at V and 2 bases at J, with 16 bases between. CDR1 and CDR2 (germline): ENHRY, SYGVKD. The length of the CDR3 is 17 residues. As DNA, the CDR3 is TGTGCCATCAGTGAGAACAGGGAAACGTTTGGCAATCAGCCCCAGCATTTT. Its protein product is CAISENRETFGNQPQHF.

The CDR3: CASSPGLAGEETQYF. DNA of the CDR3: TGTGCCAGCAGCCCAGGACTAGCGGGAGAAGAGACCCAGTACTTC. The chain combines TRBV7-2 with TRBJ2-5; 13 bases line up with TRBD2. Germline V gene sequence: CDR1 SGHTA, CDR2 FQGNSA. CDR3 size: 15 residues. V trimming: 5 bases; J trimming: 3 bases; junction bases outside the gene matches: 3.

The V gene is TRBV27, the J gene TRBJ1-1; D is uncertain. Germline loops: CDR1 MNHEY, CDR2 SMNVEV (reference sequence). CDR3 length equals 14 residues. Deletions cut 5 bases from V and 4 bases from J, with 14 bases between. The CDR3 DNA is TGTGCCAGCAGTGTACCGGGTAGAGGCACTGAAGCTTTCTTT. It translates to CASSVPGRGTEAFF.

V is TRBV20-1 and J is TRBJ1-5; 8 bases are shared with TRBD1. J was trimmed by 7 bases and V by 3 bases; bases with no gene match: 8. The CDR3 extends over 14 amino acids. Germline CDR1 reads DFQATT; CDR2 reads SNEGSKA (reference sequence). As DNA, the CDR3 is TGCAGTGCTAGCGACAGGGGAGGTGACCAGCCCCAGCATTTT. Translating gives CSASDRGGDQPQHF.

This clonotype was detected a few times. The rearrangement joins TRBV10-3 to TRBJ2-1, with D maybe TRBD2 (6 bases). The CDR3 totals 15 residues. With 4 bases removed from V and 2 bases from J, the gap between germline ends came to 12 bases. Germline V lookup: CDR1 ENHRY, CDR2 SYGVKD. The CDR3 loop reads CAISGGTATYNEQFF. In DNA form, the CDR3 reads TGTGCCATCAGTGGCGGGACGGCCACCTACAATGAGCAGTTCTTC.